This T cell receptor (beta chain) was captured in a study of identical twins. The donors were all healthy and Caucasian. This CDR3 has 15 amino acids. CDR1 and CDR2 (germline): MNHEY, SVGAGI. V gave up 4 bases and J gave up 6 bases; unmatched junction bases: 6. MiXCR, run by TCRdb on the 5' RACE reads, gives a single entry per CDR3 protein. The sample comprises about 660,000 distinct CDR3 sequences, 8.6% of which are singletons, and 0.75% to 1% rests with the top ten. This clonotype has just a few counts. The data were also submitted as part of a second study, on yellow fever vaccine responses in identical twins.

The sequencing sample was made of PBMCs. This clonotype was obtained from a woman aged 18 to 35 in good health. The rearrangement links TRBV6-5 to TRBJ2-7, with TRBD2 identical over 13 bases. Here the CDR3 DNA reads TGTGCCAGCAGTTCAGGACTAGCGGGAGTGACCGAGCAGTACTTC. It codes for CASSSGLAGVTEQYF.